A single sample gave rise to the 3 T cell receptor beta chains below, sequenced in a study of control samples from healthy donors and cancer patients. The assay was immunoSEQ multiplex PCR, and TCRdb's table has in-frame clones only and misses some. The sample records 100,000 to 150,000 clones, roughly 92% being singletons. Sequenced sample: blood. All receptors come from a man in his late teens or twenties in good health.

J is TRBJ1-2 and V is TRBV19, with a tentative D call TRBD1 (5 bases). Germline lookup yields CDR1 LNHDA and CDR2 SQIVND (reference sequence). V lost 3 bases and J lost 4, with 12 bases in between. CDR3 length: 14 residues. This CDR3 reads CASSISRALYGYTF. Written as DNA, the CDR3 is TGTGCCAGTAGTATCTCCAGGGCACTCTATGGCTACACCTTC.

The V call is TRBV4-1, the J call TRBJ1-2; no clear D. CDR1 and CDR2 (germline): MGHRA, YSYEKL. Trimming removed 1 base at V and 0 bases at J, with 9 bases between. The CDR3 covers 15 residues. This chain's CDR3 is CASSQGRGSNYGYTF. The CDR3 DNA reads TGCGCCAGCAGCCAAGGTCGGGGATCTAACTATGGCTACACCTTC.

The rearrangement joins TRBV6-5 to TRBJ1-2; the D is unclear. Trimming took 6 bases from V and 0 from J, leaving 8 bases between them. The V gene's germline CDR1 is MNHEY and CDR2 SVGAGI. The CDR3 extends over 13 amino acids. CDR3 amino acids: CASRQQANYGYTF. As DNA, the CDR3 is TGTGCCAGCAGGCAACAAGCTAACTATGGCTACACCTTC.